This is a list of T cell receptor beta chains from one sample in a study of blood T cells in healthy people across ages. TCRdb reanalysed the 5' RACE reads using MiXCR and keeps one entry per CDR3 protein. Of 1 million or so distinct CDR3 sequences detected, less than 25% appear once; the ten largest clones hold around 0.75%. These data were also reused for a study on T cells of mothers and their children.

The specimen sequenced was blood. These receptors all come from a girl aged 2-9 years in good health. CDR3s include the opening cysteine and the closing phenylalanine or tryptophan. D genes are given only for firm matches. The size of a clone is reported for some rows only, either as once, few or many, or as a class for expanded clones.

len: 14; v_gene: TRBV28; d_gene: -; j_gene: TRBJ2-5; abundance: -; CDR3aa: CASSPPWEEETQYF; CDR3nt: TGTGCCAGCAGTCCACCCTGGGAGGAAGAGACCCAGTACTTC
len: 16; v_gene: TRBV11-2; d_gene: -; j_gene: TRBJ2-7; abundance: few; CDR3aa: CASSLRSRDTRYEQYF; CDR3nt: TGTGCCAGCAGCTTGCGGTCGCGGGACACCCGATACGAGCAGTACTTC
len: 14; v_gene: TRBV29-1; d_gene: TRBD2; j_gene: TRBJ2-1; abundance: few; CDR3aa: CSVEGTTKAYEQFF; CDR3nt: TGCAGCGTTGAGGGGACTACTAAAGCGTATGAGCAGTTCTTC
len: 15; v_gene: TRBV5-5; d_gene: TRBD2; j_gene: TRBJ2-1; abundance: many; CDR3aa: CASNEREKSYNEQFF; CDR3nt: TGTGCCAGCAACGAGCGGGAGAAATCCTACAATGAGCAGTTCTTC
len: 17; v_gene: TRBV5-1; d_gene: -; j_gene: TRBJ2-3; abundance: -; CDR3aa: CASSLMERGMDTDTQYF; CDR3nt: TGCGCCAGCAGCTTGATGGAGAGGGGAATGGACACAGATACGCAGTATTTT
len: 17; v_gene: TRBV7-2; d_gene: TRBD1; j_gene: TRBJ1-5; abundance: few; CDR3aa: CASSLNLQGAGNQPQHF; CDR3nt: TGTGCCAGCAGCCTAAACCTACAGGGGGCGGGCAATCAGCCCCAGCATTTT
len: 19; v_gene: TRBV7-9; d_gene: -; j_gene: TRBJ1-5; abundance: few; CDR3aa: CASSLADEGDEWSNQPQHF; CDR3nt: TGTGCCAGCAGCTTAGCTGACGAAGGGGATGAGTGGAGCAATCAGCCCCAGCATTTT
len: 17; v_gene: TRBV9; d_gene: TRBD2; j_gene: TRBJ2-3; abundance: few; CDR3aa: CASSGFGGRALTDTQYF; CDR3nt: TGTGCCAGCAGCGGCTTTGGCGGGAGGGCCTTAACAGATACGCAGTATTTT
len: 15; v_gene: TRBV4-1; d_gene: TRBD2; j_gene: TRBJ2-7; abundance: -; CDR3aa: CASSHKASGSYEQYF; CDR3nt: TGCGCCAGCAGCCATAAGGCTAGCGGTTCCTACGAGCAGTACTTC
len: 14; v_gene: TRBV28; d_gene: -; j_gene: TRBJ1-6; abundance: -; CDR3aa: CASSYLGSNSPLHF; CDR3nt: TGTGCCAGCAGTTATCTAGGGAGTAATTCACCCCTCCACTTT
len: 15; v_gene: TRBV29-1; d_gene: -; j_gene: TRBJ2-7; abundance: -; CDR3aa: CSVESSGLATYEQYF; CDR3nt: TGCAGCGTTGAAAGTTCGGGGCTGGCAACCTACGAGCAGTACTTC
len: 13; v_gene: TRBV27; d_gene: -; j_gene: TRBJ1-1; abundance: few; CDR3aa: CASSPGTLTEAFF; CDR3nt: TGTGCCAGCAGTCCAGGGACACTCACTGAAGCTTTCTTT
len: 18; v_gene: TRBV14; d_gene: TRBD1; j_gene: TRBJ2-7; abundance: few; CDR3aa: CASSQALGQGAFPYEQYF; CDR3nt: TGTGCCAGCAGCCAAGCTCTAGGACAGGGCGCCTTTCCCTACGAGCAGTACTTC
len: 12; v_gene: TRBV20-1; d_gene: -; j_gene: TRBJ2-5; abundance: few; CDR3aa: CSAPMWDETQYF; CDR3nt: TGCAGTGCCCCGATGTGGGATGAGACCCAGTACTTC
len: 18; v_gene: TRBV7-2; d_gene: TRBD2; j_gene: TRBJ2-5; abundance: few; CDR3aa: CASSLSGTSGGRRETQYF; CDR3nt: TGTGCCAGCAGCTTATCCGGGACTAGCGGGGGGAGGAGAGAGACCCAGTACTTC
len: 12; v_gene: TRBV29-1; d_gene: TRBD1; j_gene: TRBJ2-5; abundance: -; CDR3aa: CSVTGVKRAQYF; CDR3nt: TGCAGCGTGACAGGGGTTAAGAGAGCCCAGTACTTC
len: 15; v_gene: TRBV6-2/TRBV6-3; d_gene: -; j_gene: TRBJ2-1; abundance: -; CDR3aa: CASSYSAGSYNEQFF; CDR3nt: TGTGCCAGCAGTTACTCAGCGGGCTCCTACAATGAGCAGTTCTTC
len: 14; v_gene: TRBV6-5; d_gene: TRBD1; j_gene: TRBJ1-2; abundance: -; CDR3aa: CASSPGQGRYGYTF; CDR3nt: TGTGCCAGCAGTCCGGGACAGGGACGCTATGGCTACACCTTC
len: 15; v_gene: TRBV7-8; d_gene: TRBD1; j_gene: TRBJ1-1; abundance: -; CDR3aa: CASSLEGAINTEAFF; CDR3nt: TGTGCCAGCAGCTTAGAGGGGGCGATCAACACTGAAGCTTTCTTT
len: 14; v_gene: TRBV12-3/TRBV12-4; d_gene: -; j_gene: TRBJ1-5; abundance: few; CDR3aa: CASRKGGHRQPQHF; CDR3nt: TGTGCCAGCAGGAAGGGGGGGCATCGTCAGCCCCAGCATTTT
len: 17; v_gene: TRBV7-2; d_gene: -; j_gene: TRBJ1-2; abundance: -; CDR3aa: CASSLGVQAVISGGYTF; CDR3nt: TGTGCCAGCAGCTTAGGTGTGCAGGCAGTAATCTCAGGTGGCTACACCTTC
len: 17; v_gene: TRBV6-6; d_gene: -; j_gene: TRBJ1-6; abundance: few; CDR3aa: CASSYGVESQGLSPLHF; CDR3nt: TGTGCCAGCAGTTATGGGGTGGAGAGTCAGGGACTCTCACCCCTCCACTTT
len: 13; v_gene: TRBV7-6; d_gene: -; j_gene: TRBJ2-5; abundance: -; CDR3aa: CASSWTTRETQYF; CDR3nt: TGTGCCAGCAGCTGGACTACGCGGGAGACCCAGTACTTC
len: 15; v_gene: TRBV4-2; d_gene: TRBD1; j_gene: TRBJ2-7; abundance: -; CDR3aa: CASSKDRGLSYEQYF; CDR3nt: TGTGCCAGCTCGAAAGACAGGGGGCTATCCTACGAGCAGTACTTC
len: 13; v_gene: TRBV28; d_gene: -; j_gene: TRBJ2-7; abundance: -; CDR3aa: CASSFNPSYEQYF; CDR3nt: TGTGCCAGCAGTTTTAACCCCTCCTACGAGCAGTACTTC
len: 13; v_gene: TRBV24-1; d_gene: -; j_gene: TRBJ2-7; abundance: -; CDR3aa: CATSEQGGYEQYF; CDR3nt: TGTGCCACCAGTGAACAGGGTGGGTACGAGCAGTACTTC
len: 13; v_gene: TRBV20-1; d_gene: -; j_gene: TRBJ1-1; abundance: few; CDR3aa: CSARKTGNTEAFF; CDR3nt: TGCAGTGCTAGAAAAACAGGGAACACTGAAGCTTTCTTT
len: 11; v_gene: TRBV6-5; d_gene: -; j_gene: TRBJ2-7; abundance: -; CDR3aa: CASRILHEQYF; CDR3nt: TGTGCCAGCAGGATCCTCCACGAGCAGTACTTC
len: 15; v_gene: TRBV11-2; d_gene: -; j_gene: TRBJ2-7; abundance: few; CDR3aa: CASSSFGTRSYEQYF; CDR3nt: TGTGCCAGCAGCTCGTTCGGGACACGTTCCTACGAGCAGTACTTC
len: 15; v_gene: TRBV4-3; d_gene: TRBD2; j_gene: TRBJ2-7; abundance: few; CDR3aa: CASSRDGAGINEQYF; CDR3nt: TGCGCCAGCAGCCGAGATGGAGCGGGGATAAACGAGCAGTACTTC
len: 13; v_gene: TRBV28; d_gene: -; j_gene: TRBJ2-7; abundance: few; CDR3aa: CASRNPDRLEQYF; CDR3nt: TGTGCCAGCAGAAACCCCGACAGATTGGAGCAGTACTTC
len: 13; v_gene: TRBV3-1; d_gene: -; j_gene: TRBJ1-1; abundance: -; CDR3aa: CASSQGGFGEAFF; CDR3nt: TGTGCCAGCAGCCAAGGAGGTTTCGGTGAAGCTTTCTTT
len: 15; v_gene: TRBV12-5; d_gene: TRBD1; j_gene: TRBJ2-2; abundance: few; CDR3aa: CASGLGQGGTGELFF; CDR3nt: TGTGCTAGTGGTTTGGGACAGGGCGGCACCGGGGAGCTGTTTTTT
len: 16; v_gene: TRBV9; d_gene: TRBD1; j_gene: TRBJ2-2; abundance: -; CDR3aa: CASSAHGTGDTGELFF; CDR3nt: TGTGCCAGCAGCGCTCACGGGACAGGCGACACCGGGGAGCTGTTTTTT
len: 16; v_gene: TRBV20-1; d_gene: -; j_gene: TRBJ2-5; abundance: -; CDR3aa: CSARDLMERHHETQYF; CDR3nt: TGCAGTGCTAGAGATTTGATGGAACGCCACCATGAGACCCAGTACTTC
len: 13; v_gene: TRBV24-1; d_gene: TRBD2; j_gene: TRBJ2-1; abundance: -; CDR3aa: CATRGSGSYEQFF; CDR3nt: TGTGCCACCCGTGGAAGCGGGAGCTATGAGCAGTTCTTC
len: 11; v_gene: TRBV20-1; d_gene: TRBD1; j_gene: TRBJ2-3; abundance: once; CDR3aa: CSAGQSDTQYF; CDR3nt: TGCAGTGCGGGACAGTCAGATACGCAGTATTTT
len: 15; v_gene: TRBV12-3/TRBV12-4; d_gene: -; j_gene: TRBJ2-3; abundance: -; CDR3aa: CASSFSGAGTDTQYF; CDR3nt: TGTGCCAGCAGTTTTTCAGGAGCTGGCACAGATACGCAGTATTTT
len: 15; v_gene: TRBV15; d_gene: TRBD2; j_gene: TRBJ2-5; abundance: -; CDR3aa: CATSGSTSGRETQYF; CDR3nt: TGTGCCACCAGCGGAAGCACTAGCGGGCGGGAGACCCAGTACTTC
len: 14; v_gene: TRBV7-6; d_gene: -; j_gene: TRBJ2-1; abundance: many; CDR3aa: CASSLSGGYNEQFF; CDR3nt: TGTGCCAGCAGCTTAAGCGGTGGCTACAATGAGCAGTTCTTC
len: 14; v_gene: TRBV28; d_gene: -; j_gene: TRBJ2-5; abundance: -; CDR3aa: CASSTPQGMETQYF; CDR3nt: TGTGCCAGCAGCACGCCACAGGGTATGGAGACCCAGTACTTC
len: 15; v_gene: TRBV7-2; d_gene: -; j_gene: TRBJ2-1; abundance: -; CDR3aa: CASSPGALRSNEQFF; CDR3nt: TGTGCCAGCAGCCCCGGGGCCCTTAGGAGCAATGAGCAGTTCTTC
len: 14; v_gene: TRBV12-3/TRBV12-4; d_gene: TRBD2; j_gene: TRBJ2-5; abundance: few; CDR3aa: CASSLTSGSGTQYF; CDR3nt: TGTGCCAGCAGTTTGACTAGCGGTTCGGGAACCCAGTACTTC
len: 15; v_gene: TRBV6-5; d_gene: -; j_gene: TRBJ1-1; abundance: -; CDR3aa: CASSESRRANTEAFF; CDR3nt: TGTGCCAGCAGCGAGTCTCGCCGGGCAAACACTGAAGCTTTCTTT
len: 16; v_gene: TRBV4-3; d_gene: -; j_gene: TRBJ2-1; abundance: -; CDR3aa: CASSQDQGTGRNEQFF; CDR3nt: TGCGCCAGCAGCCAAGACCAGGGAACAGGGCGGAATGAGCAGTTCTTC
len: 15; v_gene: TRBV5-4; d_gene: -; j_gene: TRBJ1-4; abundance: -; CDR3aa: CASSTEDGIYEKLFF; CDR3nt: TGTGCCAGCAGCACTGAGGACGGTATATATGAAAAACTGTTTTTT
len: 16; v_gene: TRBV6-5; d_gene: -; j_gene: TRBJ2-7; abundance: -; CDR3aa: CASSYSTADPNYEQYF; CDR3nt: TGTGCCAGCAGTTACTCGACGGCGGATCCTAACTACGAGCAGTACTTC
len: 12; v_gene: TRBV6-6; d_gene: -; j_gene: TRBJ2-7; abundance: few; CDR3aa: CASSSSPDEQYF; CDR3nt: TGTGCCAGCAGTTCCTCTCCGGACGAGCAGTACTTC
len: 13; v_gene: TRBV2; d_gene: TRBD1; j_gene: TRBJ2-7; abundance: few; CDR3aa: CASSLGQPSEQYF; CDR3nt: TGTGCCAGCAGCCTGGGACAGCCCAGCGAGCAGTACTTC
len: 17; v_gene: TRBV6-1; d_gene: TRBD1; j_gene: TRBJ1-5; abundance: -; CDR3aa: CASSEEPGGAGNQPQHF; CDR3nt: TGTGCCAGCAGTGAAGAACCAGGGGGCGCGGGAAATCAGCCCCAGCATTTT
len: 16; v_gene: TRBV5-5; d_gene: TRBD2; j_gene: TRBJ2-1; abundance: few; CDR3aa: CASSQPSGGGRNEQFF; CDR3nt: TGTGCCAGCAGCCAACCTAGCGGGGGGGGGCGCAATGAGCAGTTCTTC